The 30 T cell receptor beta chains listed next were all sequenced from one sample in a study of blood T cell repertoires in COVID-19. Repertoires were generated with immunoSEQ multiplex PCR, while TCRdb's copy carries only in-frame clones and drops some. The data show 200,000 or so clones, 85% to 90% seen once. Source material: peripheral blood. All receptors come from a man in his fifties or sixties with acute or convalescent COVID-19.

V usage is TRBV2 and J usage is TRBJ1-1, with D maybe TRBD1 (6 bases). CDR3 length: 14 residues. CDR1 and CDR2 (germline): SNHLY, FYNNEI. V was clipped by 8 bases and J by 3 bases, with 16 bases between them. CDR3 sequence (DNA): TGTGCCAGCGGACGGACAGCTCAGCACACTGAAGCTTTCTTT. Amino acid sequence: CASGRTAQHTEAFF.

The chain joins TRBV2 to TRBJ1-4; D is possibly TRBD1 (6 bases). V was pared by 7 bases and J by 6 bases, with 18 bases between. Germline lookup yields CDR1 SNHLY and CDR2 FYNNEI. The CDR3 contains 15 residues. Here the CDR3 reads CASTPRGAWDEKLFF. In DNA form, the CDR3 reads TGTGCCAGCACCCCTCGGGGGGCGTGGGATGAAAAACTGTTTTTT.

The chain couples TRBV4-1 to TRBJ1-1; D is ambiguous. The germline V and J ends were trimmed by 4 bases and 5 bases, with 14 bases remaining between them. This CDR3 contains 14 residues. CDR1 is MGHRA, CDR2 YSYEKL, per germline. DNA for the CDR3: TGCGCCAGCAGCCGTACGTCCGGCGGGACTGAAGCTTTCTTT. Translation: CASSRTSGGTEAFF.

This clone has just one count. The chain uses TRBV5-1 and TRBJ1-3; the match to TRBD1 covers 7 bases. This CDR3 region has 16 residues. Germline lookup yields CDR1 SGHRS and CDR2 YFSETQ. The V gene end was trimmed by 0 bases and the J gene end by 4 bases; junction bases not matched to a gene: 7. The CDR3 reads CASSLDRQGGGNTIYF. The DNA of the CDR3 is TGCGCCAGCAGCTTGGATCGTCAGGGGGGCGGAAACACCATATATTTT.

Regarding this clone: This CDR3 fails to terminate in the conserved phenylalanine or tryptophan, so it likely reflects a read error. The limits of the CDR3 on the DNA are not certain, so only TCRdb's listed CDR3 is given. The CDR3: CASSYSIPGRGHGAVL. This rearrangement joins TRBV6-2 or TRBV6-3 to TRBJ2-2; no DNA check was done on the table's D call, TRBD1. The CDR3 contains 16 residues when both ends are counted. Germline-derived CDR1 and CDR2 are MNHEY and SVGEGT.

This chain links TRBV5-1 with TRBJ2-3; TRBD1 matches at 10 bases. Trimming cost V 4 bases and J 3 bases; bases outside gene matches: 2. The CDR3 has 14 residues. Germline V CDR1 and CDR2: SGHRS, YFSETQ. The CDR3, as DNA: TGCGCCAGCAGCGTGGGACAGGGGACAGATACGCAGTATTTT. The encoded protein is CASSVGQGTDTQYF. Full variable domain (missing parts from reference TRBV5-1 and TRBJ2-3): KAGVTQTPRYLIKTRGQQVTLSCSPISGHRSVSWYQQTPGQGLQFLFEYFSETQRNKGNFPGRFSGRQFSNSRSEMNVSTLELGDSALYLCASSVGQGTDTQYFGPGTRLTVL.

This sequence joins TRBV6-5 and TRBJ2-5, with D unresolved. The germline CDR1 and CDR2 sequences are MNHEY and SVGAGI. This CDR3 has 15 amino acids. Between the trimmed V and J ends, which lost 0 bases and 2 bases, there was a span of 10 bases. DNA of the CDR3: TGTGCCAGCAGTTACTCGATCAGGCCACAAGAGACCCAGTACTTC. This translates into CASSYSIRPQETQYF.

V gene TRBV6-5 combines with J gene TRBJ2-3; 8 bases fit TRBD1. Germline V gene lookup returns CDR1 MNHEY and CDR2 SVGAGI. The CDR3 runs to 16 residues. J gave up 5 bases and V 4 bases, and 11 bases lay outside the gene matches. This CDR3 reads CASSSDRQGWGDTQYF. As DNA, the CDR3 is TGTGCCAGCAGTTCCGACCGACAGGGGTGGGGAGATACGCAGTATTTT.

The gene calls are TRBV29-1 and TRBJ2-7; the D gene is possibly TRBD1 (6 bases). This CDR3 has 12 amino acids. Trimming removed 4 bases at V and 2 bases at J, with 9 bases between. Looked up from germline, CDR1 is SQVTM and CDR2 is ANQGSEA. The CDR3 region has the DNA TGCAGCGTTGCGGACAGCGCCTACGAGCAGTACTTC. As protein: CSVADSAYEQYF.

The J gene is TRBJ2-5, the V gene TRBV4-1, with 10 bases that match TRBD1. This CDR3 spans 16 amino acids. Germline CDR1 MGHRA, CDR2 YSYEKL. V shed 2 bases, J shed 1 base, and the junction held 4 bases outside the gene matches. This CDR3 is CASSQPTGGLQETQYF. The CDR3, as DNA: TGCGCCAGCAGCCAACCGACAGGGGGCCTCCAAGAGACCCAGTACTTC.

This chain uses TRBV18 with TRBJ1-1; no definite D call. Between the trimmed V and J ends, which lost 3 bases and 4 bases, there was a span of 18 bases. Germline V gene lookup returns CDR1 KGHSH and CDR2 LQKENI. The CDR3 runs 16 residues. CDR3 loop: CASSPNRDLGSTEAFF. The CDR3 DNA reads TGTGCCAGCTCACCCAATCGTGATCTCGGGAGCACTGAAGCTTTCTTT.

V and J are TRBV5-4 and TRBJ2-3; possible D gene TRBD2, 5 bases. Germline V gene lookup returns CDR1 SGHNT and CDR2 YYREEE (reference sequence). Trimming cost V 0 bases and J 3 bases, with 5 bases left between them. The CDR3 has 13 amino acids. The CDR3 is CASSLVATDTQYF. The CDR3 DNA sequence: TGTGCCAGCAGCTTGGTAGCGACAGATACGCAGTATTTT.

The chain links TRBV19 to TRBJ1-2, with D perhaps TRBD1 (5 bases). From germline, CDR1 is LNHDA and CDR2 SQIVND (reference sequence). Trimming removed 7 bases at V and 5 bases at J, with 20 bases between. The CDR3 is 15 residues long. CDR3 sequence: CASTLGRGRGYGYTF. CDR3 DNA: TGTGCCAGTACGCTCGGGCGGGGACGGGGGTATGGCTACACCTTC.

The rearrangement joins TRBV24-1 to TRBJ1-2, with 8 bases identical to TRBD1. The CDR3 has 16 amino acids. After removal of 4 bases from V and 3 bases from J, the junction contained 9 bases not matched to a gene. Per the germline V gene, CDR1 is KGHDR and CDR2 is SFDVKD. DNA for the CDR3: TGTGCCACCAGTGACGACAGGGGATTGGGTGACTATGGCTACACCTTC. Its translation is CATSDDRGLGDYGYTF.

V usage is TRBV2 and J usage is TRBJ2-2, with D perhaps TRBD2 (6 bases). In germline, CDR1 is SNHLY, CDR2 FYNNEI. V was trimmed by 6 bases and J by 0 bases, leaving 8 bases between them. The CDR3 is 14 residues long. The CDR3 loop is CASRRTTNTGELFF. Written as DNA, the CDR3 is TGTGCCAGCAGAAGGACTACGAACACCGGGGAGCTGTTTTTT. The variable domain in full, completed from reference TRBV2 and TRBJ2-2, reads EPEVTQTPSHQVTQMGQEVILRCVPISNHLYFYWYRQILGQKVEFLVSFYNNEISEKSEIFDDQFSVERPDGSNFTLKIRSTKLEDSAMYFCASRRTTNTGELFFGEGSRLTVL.

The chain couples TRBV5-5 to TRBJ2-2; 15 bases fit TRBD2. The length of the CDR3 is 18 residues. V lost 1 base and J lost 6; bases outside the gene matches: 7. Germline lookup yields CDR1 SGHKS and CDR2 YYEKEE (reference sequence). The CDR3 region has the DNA TGTGCCAGCAGCTTGACGGTCCGGACTAGCGGGGGGGCCGGGGAGCTGTTTTTT. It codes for CASSLTVRTSGGAGELFF.

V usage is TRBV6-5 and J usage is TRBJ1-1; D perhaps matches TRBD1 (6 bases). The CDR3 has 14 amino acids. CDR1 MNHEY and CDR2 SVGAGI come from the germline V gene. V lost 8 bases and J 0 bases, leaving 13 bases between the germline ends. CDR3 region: CASRRGGMNTEAFF. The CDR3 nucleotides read TGTGCCAGCCGACGGGGGGGCATGAACACTGAAGCTTTCTTT.

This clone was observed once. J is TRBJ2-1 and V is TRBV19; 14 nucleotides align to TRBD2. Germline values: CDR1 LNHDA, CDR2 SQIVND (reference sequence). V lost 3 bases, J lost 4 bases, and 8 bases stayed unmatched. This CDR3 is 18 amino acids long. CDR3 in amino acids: CASSIDGTSGGLYNEQFF. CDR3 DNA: TGTGCCAGTAGTATTGATGGGACTAGCGGGGGACTATACAATGAGCAGTTCTTC.

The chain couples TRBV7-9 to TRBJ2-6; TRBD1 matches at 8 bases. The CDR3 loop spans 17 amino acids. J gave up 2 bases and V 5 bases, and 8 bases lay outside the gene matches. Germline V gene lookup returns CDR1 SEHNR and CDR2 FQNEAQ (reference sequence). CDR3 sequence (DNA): TGTGCCAGCAGCCCAGGCGACAGGGGCGCTGGGGCCAACGTCCTGACTTTC. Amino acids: CASSPGDRGAGANVLTF. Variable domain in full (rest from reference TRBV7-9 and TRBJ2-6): DTGVSQNPRHKITKRGQNVTFRCDPISEHNRLYWYRQTLGQGPEFLTYFQNEAQLEKSRLLSDRFSAERPKGSFSTLEIQRTEQGDSAMYLCASSPGDRGAGANVLTFGAGSRLTVL.

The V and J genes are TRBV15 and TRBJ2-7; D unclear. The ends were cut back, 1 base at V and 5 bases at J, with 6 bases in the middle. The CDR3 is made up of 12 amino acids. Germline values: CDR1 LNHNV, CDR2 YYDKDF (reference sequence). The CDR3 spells CATSRVAHEQYF. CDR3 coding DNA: TGTGCCACCAGCAGAGTGGCCCACGAGCAGTACTTC. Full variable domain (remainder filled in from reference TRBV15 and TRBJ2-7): DAMVIQNPRYQVTQFGKPVTLSCSQTLNHNVMYWYQQKSSQAPKLLFHYYDKDFNNEADTPDNFQSRRPNTSFCFLDIRSPGLGDTAMYLCATSRVAHEQYFGPGTRLTVT.

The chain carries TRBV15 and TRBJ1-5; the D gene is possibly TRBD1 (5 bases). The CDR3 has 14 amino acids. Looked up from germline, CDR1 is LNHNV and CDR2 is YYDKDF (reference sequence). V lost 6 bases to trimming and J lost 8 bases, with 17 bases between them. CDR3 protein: CATSPDGGGKPQHF. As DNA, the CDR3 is TGTGCCACCAGTCCCGATGGGGGGGGAAAGCCCCAGCATTTT.

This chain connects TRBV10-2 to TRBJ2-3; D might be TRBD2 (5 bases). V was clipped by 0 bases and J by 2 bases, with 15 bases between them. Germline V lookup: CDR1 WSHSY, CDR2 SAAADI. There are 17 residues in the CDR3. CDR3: CASSESRTPSPTDTQYF. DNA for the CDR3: TGCGCCAGCAGTGAGTCGAGGACTCCTTCGCCCACAGATACGCAGTATTTT.

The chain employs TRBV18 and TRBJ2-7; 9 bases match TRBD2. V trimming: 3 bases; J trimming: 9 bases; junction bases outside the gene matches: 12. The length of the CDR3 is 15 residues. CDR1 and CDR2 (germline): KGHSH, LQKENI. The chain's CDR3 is CASSPNRRGGSVQYF. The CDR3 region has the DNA TGTGCCAGCTCACCCAACCGGCGGGGGGGGTCGGTGCAGTACTTC.

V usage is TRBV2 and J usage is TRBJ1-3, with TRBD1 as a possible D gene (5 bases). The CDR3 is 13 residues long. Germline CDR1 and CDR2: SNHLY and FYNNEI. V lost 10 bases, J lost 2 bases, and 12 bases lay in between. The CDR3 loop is CANSGLTGNTIYF. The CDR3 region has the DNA TGTGCCAATTCAGGGTTGACTGGAAACACCATATATTTT.

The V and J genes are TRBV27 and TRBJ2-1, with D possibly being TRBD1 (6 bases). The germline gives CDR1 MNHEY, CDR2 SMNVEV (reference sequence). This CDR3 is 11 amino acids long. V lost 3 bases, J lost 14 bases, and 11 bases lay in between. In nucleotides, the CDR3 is TGTGCCAGCAGTTTTGGGACAAGGAAGTTCTTC. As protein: CASSFGTRKFF.

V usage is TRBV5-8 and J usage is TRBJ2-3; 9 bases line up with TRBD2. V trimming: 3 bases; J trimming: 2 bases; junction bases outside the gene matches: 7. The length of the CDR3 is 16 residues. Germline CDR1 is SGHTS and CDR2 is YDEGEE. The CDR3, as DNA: TGTGCCAGCAGCTCCGGGACTAGCCTTTCCACAGATACGCAGTATTTT. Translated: CASSSGTSLSTDTQYF.

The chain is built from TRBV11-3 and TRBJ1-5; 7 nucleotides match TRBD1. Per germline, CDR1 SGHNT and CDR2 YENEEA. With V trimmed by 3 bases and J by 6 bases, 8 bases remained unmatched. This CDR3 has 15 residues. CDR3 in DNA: TGTGCCAGCAGCTTTGGGGCAGGGGGAATTCAGCCCCAGCATTTT. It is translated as CASSFGAGGIQPQHF.

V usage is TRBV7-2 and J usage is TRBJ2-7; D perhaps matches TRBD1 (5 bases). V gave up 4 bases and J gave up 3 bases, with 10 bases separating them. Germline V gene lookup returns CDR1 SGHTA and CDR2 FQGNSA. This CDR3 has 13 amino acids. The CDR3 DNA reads TGTGCCAGCAGCTCAGGGTATTACTACGAGCAGTACTTC. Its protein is CASSSGYYYEQYF.

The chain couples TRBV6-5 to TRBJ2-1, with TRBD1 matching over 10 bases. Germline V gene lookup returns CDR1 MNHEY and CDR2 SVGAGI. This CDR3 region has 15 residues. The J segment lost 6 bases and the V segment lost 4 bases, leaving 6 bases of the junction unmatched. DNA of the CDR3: TGTGCCAGCAGTTTTGGACAGGGGGTAGGCAATGAGCAGTTCTTC. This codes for CASSFGQGVGNEQFF.

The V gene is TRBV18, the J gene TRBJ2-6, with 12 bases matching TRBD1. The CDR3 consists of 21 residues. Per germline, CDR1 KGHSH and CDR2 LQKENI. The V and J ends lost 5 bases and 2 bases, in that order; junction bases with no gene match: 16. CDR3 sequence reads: CASSKSPGTGGVQAGANVLTF. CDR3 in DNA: TGTGCCAGCTCAAAAAGTCCCGGGACAGGGGGCGTTCAAGCTGGGGCCAACGTCCTGACTTTC. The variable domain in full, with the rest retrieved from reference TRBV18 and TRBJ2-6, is NAGVMQNPRHLVRRRGQEARLRCSPMKGHSHVYWYRQLPEEGLKFMVYLQKENIIDESGMPKERFSAEFPKEGPSILRIQQVVRGDSAAYFCASSKSPGTGGVQAGANVLTFGAGSRLTVL.